This passage covers 8 T cell receptor beta chains from one sample sequenced in a study of cytomegalovirus exposure and HLA in healthy donors. PCR primers comprised 60 Vbeta and 13 Jbeta primers. Measured with immunoSEQ multiplex PCR; TCRdb has only the in-frame clones, and not every one. The table shows 120,000 or so clones, with roughly 70% occurring only once. Sequences were obtained from PBMCs. These receptor sequences come from a man aged 35 to 55 in good health and CMV-seropositive.

The chain joins TRBV11-1 to TRBJ2-1; D uncertain. The CDR3 length is 11 residues. Trimming pared 5 bases from V and 7 bases from J, leaving 6 bases between. Germline CDR1 reads SGHAT; CDR2 reads FQDESV (reference sequence). CDR3 nucleotides: TGTGCCAGCAGCCGCGAGAATGAGCAGTTCTTC. This gives the protein CASSRENEQFF.

The chain uses TRBV28 and TRBJ1-2; D remains unclear. Germline CDR1 and CDR2: MDHEN and SYDVKM. This CDR3 is built from 13 residues. V lost 3 bases, J lost 2 bases, and 7 bases lay in between. DNA of the CDR3: TGTGCCAGCAGTTTTCAACAGAACTATGGCTACACCTTC. Translation: CASSFQQNYGYTF.

This clone has a handful of counts. CDR3 in DNA: TGTGCCAGCTCACCCCCTACAGGGGGCGGGAACCAAGAGACCCAGTACTTC. It is translated as CASSPPTGGGNQETQYF. The chain employs TRBV18 and TRBJ2-5, with 9 nucleotides matching TRBD1. The germline V gene encodes CDR1 KGHSH and CDR2 LQKENI. This CDR3 region has 17 residues. Trimming cost V 3 bases and J 0 bases; bases outside gene matches: 8.

The sample holds a few counts of this clone. The J gene is TRBJ1-5, the V gene TRBV19; TRBD1 matches 7 bases. The CDR3 extends over 14 amino acids. CDR1 LNHDA and CDR2 SQIVND come from the germline V gene (reference sequence). V was pared by 3 bases and J by 10 bases, with 9 bases of the junction left unmatched. The CDR3 sequence is CASSIVAGGSPQHF. CDR3 DNA: TGTGCCAGTAGTATTGTGGCAGGGGGAAGTCCCCAGCATTTT. The full variable domain, completed using reference TRBV19 and TRBJ1-5, is DGGITQSPKYLFRKEGQNVTLSCEQNLNHDAMYWYRQDPGQGLRLIYYSQIVNDFQKGDIAEGYSVSREKKESFPLTVTSAQKNPTAFYLCASSIVAGGSPQHFGDGTRLSIL.

The chain joins TRBV19 to TRBJ1-1; D uncertain. Germline V CDR1 and CDR2: LNHDA, SQIVND (reference sequence). Trimming removed 0 bases from V and 1 base from J, with 6 bases in between. The CDR3 spans 14 residues. CDR3 sequence reads: CASSIETANTEAFF. CDR3 sequence (DNA): TGTGCCAGTAGTATAGAAACAGCGAACACTGAAGCTTTCTTT.

This clone was picked up one time. This rearrangement joins TRBV19 to TRBJ1-5; D is possibly TRBD1 (6 bases). This CDR3 comprises 15 residues. Germline V CDR1 and CDR2: LNHDA, SQIVND (reference sequence). V lost 6 bases, J lost 6 bases, and 18 bases lay in between. The CDR3 nucleotides read TGTGCCAGTAGCCCAAGGGGGGGCCGGGGTCAGCCCCAGCATTTT. Translation gives CASSPRGGRGQPQHF.

The gene calls are TRBV5-6 and TRBJ2-5; the D is unclear. The V gene's germline CDR1 is SGHDT and CDR2 YYEEEE. The ends were cut back, 7 bases at V and 3 bases at J, with 16 bases in the middle. The CDR3 contains 14 residues. The CDR3 protein is CASAFTWSEETQYF. The CDR3 DNA sequence: TGTGCCAGCGCCTTCACGTGGAGCGAAGAGACCCAGTACTTC.

The chain joins TRBV18 to TRBJ2-3; 8 bases align to TRBD1. CDR1 is KGHSH, CDR2 LQKENI, per germline. V dropped 4 bases and J dropped 5; count of bases not matched to a gene: 5. The CDR3 is made up of 14 amino acids. The CDR3 region is CASSLTGVEDTQYF. For the CDR3, the DNA is TGTGCCAGCTCACTGACAGGGGTGGAAGATACGCAGTATTTT.